This T cell receptor beta chain was captured in a study of blood T cells in healthy people across ages. For the second PCR, which ran for roughly 6 to 12 cycles, a sample-barcoded 5' primer and a J-beta primer mix were used. TCRdb ran MiXCR on the 5' RACE reads and lists one entry per CDR3 protein. The data contain 800,000 to 1,000,000 distinct CDR3 sequences, about 44% of them seen just once; the ten biggest clones take up around 15%. A minimum of 6 million PBMCs was isolated per sample. The table lists this clonotype with a few counts. The CDR3 spans 15 residues. Germline lookup yields CDR1 SGHTA and CDR2 FQGTGA. The ends were cut back, 5 bases at V and 2 bases at J, with 14 bases in the middle.

The sequence was obtained from a man younger than 45 in good health. This chain connects TRBV7-3 to TRBJ2-3; the D call may be TRBD1 or TRBD2 (6 bases each). Sequencing was done on a sample of blood. CDR3 in amino acids: CASSQGRGPTDTQYF. The CDR3 DNA reads TGTGCCAGCAGCCAGGGGCGGGGCCCCACAGATACGCAGTATTTT.